This paragraph reports one TCR beta chain. Its antigen remains unknown. Repertoires were generated with immunoSEQ multiplex PCR, while TCRdb's copy carries only in-frame clones and drops some. The sample lists about 94,000 clones; 94% were seen once. The data were taken from a study of siplizumab effects on memory and regulatory T cells. Points from the study as a whole: Naive versus memory phenotype went unassigned for roughly 75-96% of proliferating CD4+ or CD8+ clones. Siplizumab, the agent tested, significantly reduced alloreactive sequences traceable to unstimulated CD4+ memory cells. Naive T cells seemed more diverse than memory cells and seemed major alloresponse contributors.

Looked up from germline, CDR1 is MNHEY and CDR2 is SVGAGI. This CDR3 is built from 15 residues. Trimming took 0 bases from V and 2 from J, leaving 11 bases between them. Sample: non-Treg CD4+ T cells sorted from blood. The origin of this receptor is a human donor in good health. The J gene is TRBJ2-7, the V gene TRBV6-5; no firm D call. Here the CDR3 DNA reads TGTGCCAGCAGTTACTCGAGAGCGTTGGCCTACGAGCAGTACTTC. This gives the protein CASSYSRALAYEQYF.